One sample yielded the 12 T cell receptor beta chains listed below, sequenced in a study of CD8 T cells in Susac syndrome. Reverse transcription of roughly 0.45 to 1 ug RNA used random hexamers. TCRdb re-derived calls from the immunoSEQ multiplex PCR reads in MiXCR, one entry per CDR3 protein. This table holds some 190,000 distinct CDR3 sequences, about 94% found once. Sequencing was done on a sample of CD4+ T cells from PBMCs. The origin of the receptors is a human donor with Susac syndrome.

The V gene is TRBV20-1, the J gene TRBJ2-7, with TRBD1 identical over 10 bases. The germline CDR1 and CDR2 sequences are DFQATT and SNEGSKA (reference sequence). The CDR3 is 14 amino acids. The junction had 7 bases not matched to a gene; V was cut back by 5 bases and J by 3 bases. CDR3 sequence reads: CSAYHGTGVYEQYF. CDR3 in DNA: TGCAGTGCTTATCACGGGACAGGGGTCTACGAGCAGTACTTC.

The V call is TRBV4-1, the J call TRBJ2-7, with D possibly called TRBD1 or TRBD2 (6 bases each). Per germline, CDR1 MGHRA and CDR2 YSYEKL. The CDR3 is made up of 14 amino acids. V was cut by 4 bases and J by 3 bases, with 13 bases left in between. The CDR3 DNA sequence: TGCGCCAGCAGCCTCCGGAGGGGGAGCTACGAGCAGTACTTC. Translating it yields CASSLRRGSYEQYF.

This chain joins TRBV20-1 and TRBJ1-4; TRBD1 might be the D (5 bases). V lost 5 bases to trimming and J lost 8 bases, with 15 bases between them. The germline gives CDR1 DFQATT, CDR2 SNEGSKA (reference sequence). This CDR3 is 13 amino acids long. DNA of the CDR3: TGCAGTGCTGTGGGACTCCTGGGCGAAAAACTGTTTTTT. It is translated as CSAVGLLGEKLFF.

The CDR3 region has the DNA TGTGCCAGCAGTTACATCGGGGGTGGCTCCTACAATGAGCAGTTCTTC. Its translation is CASSYIGGGSYNEQFF. The V call is TRBV6-2 or TRBV6-3, the J call TRBJ2-1; D is perhaps TRBD2 (6 bases). V was trimmed by 2 bases and J by 0 bases, leaving 11 bases between them. The germline V gene encodes CDR1 MNHEY and CDR2 SVGEGT. The CDR3 sequence is 16 residues long.

V usage is TRBV30 and J usage is TRBJ2-5, with D perhaps TRBD1 (5 bases). Germline lookup yields CDR1 GTSNPN and CDR2 SVGIG (reference sequence). The CDR3 consists of 14 residues. V was cut by 2 bases and J by 1 base, with 11 bases left in between. The CDR3 region has the DNA TGTGCCTGGAGTAGACAGACACCCCAAGAGACCCAGTACTTC. Amino acids: CAWSRQTPQETQYF. Using reference TRBV30 and TRBJ2-5 for the parts outside the CDR3, the full variable domain is SQTIHQWPATLVQPVGSPLSLECTVEGTSNPNLYWYRQAAGRGLQLLFYSVGIGQISSEVPQNLSASRPQDRQFILSSKKLLLSDSGFYLCAWSRQTPQETQYFGPGTRLLVL.

This clonotype has a single count. The J gene is TRBJ1-2, the V gene TRBV30; TRBD1 matches 9 bases. V shed 2 bases and J 4 bases; nucleotides not matched to a gene: 17. The CDR3 spans 18 residues. In germline, CDR1 is GTSNPN, CDR2 SVGIG (reference sequence). The DNA for the CDR3 is TGTGCCTGGAGTACTGCCCCACGGACAGGGGCGCTGACCTATGGCTACACCTTC. Amino acids: CAWSTAPRTGALTYGYTF.

The chain uses TRBV20-1 and TRBJ2-7; 15 nucleotides line up with TRBD2. There are 18 residues in the CDR3. Trimming cost V 2 bases and J 2 bases; bases outside gene matches: 10. Per the germline V gene, CDR1 is DFQATT and CDR2 is SNEGSKA (reference sequence). The CDR3 loop reads CSARPDPGTSGGTYEQYF. The CDR3 coding sequence is TGCAGTGCTAGACCCGACCCGGGGACTAGCGGGGGGACCTACGAGCAGTACTTC.

The chain combines TRBV6-5 with TRBJ2-7; a weak D match, TRBD2 (7 bases). Germline lookup yields CDR1 MNHEY and CDR2 SVGAGI. The CDR3 is 14 residues long. Deletions cut 6 bases from V and 4 bases from J, with 16 bases between. CDR3 loop: CASSRPGGTYEQYF. CDR3 bases: TGTGCCAGCAGCAGGCCGGGGGGCACGTACGAGCAGTACTTC.

The chain couples TRBV20-1 to TRBJ1-1; D uncertain. Per germline, CDR1 DFQATT and CDR2 SNEGSKA (reference sequence). The CDR3 has 14 residues. Between the trimmed V and J ends, which lost 0 bases and 6 bases, there was a span of 14 bases. CDR3 bases: TGCAGTGCTAGAGATACCCGGACTGGACCTGAAGCTTTCTTT. It is translated as CSARDTRTGPEAFF.

The rearrangement uses TRBV5-4 and TRBJ2-5, with D possibly being TRBD1 (6 bases). Trimming took 0 bases from V and 5 from J, leaving 11 bases between them. This CDR3 contains 14 residues. The germline gives CDR1 SGHNT, CDR2 YYREEE (reference sequence). Here the CDR3 DNA reads TGTGCCAGCAGCTTGGGGCAGGGGTGGGAGACCCAGTACTTC. This gives the protein CASSLGQGWETQYF.

This clonotype was picked up one time. The V call is TRBV18, the J call TRBJ2-6, with no clear D. The CDR3 has 18 residues. Germline values: CDR1 KGHSH, CDR2 LQKENI. V was clipped by 2 bases and J by 1 base, with 15 bases between them. CDR3 sequence: CASSPTAAGTSGANVLTF. CDR3 bases: TGTGCCAGCTCACCAACCGCGGCAGGTACTTCTGGGGCCAACGTCCTGACTTTC.

Worth noting for this clonotype: Germline is not matched at one junction end, which may reflect a read error. This sequence joins TRBV29-1 and TRBJ2-4, with D perhaps given as TRBD1 or TRBD2 (5 bases each). This CDR3 is 13 amino acids long. Germline CDR1 SQVTM, CDR2 ANQGSEA. The CDR3 protein is CSVGVAAENIQYF. Here the CDR3 DNA reads TGCAGCGTGGGGGTCGCAGCCGAAAACATTCAGTACTTC.